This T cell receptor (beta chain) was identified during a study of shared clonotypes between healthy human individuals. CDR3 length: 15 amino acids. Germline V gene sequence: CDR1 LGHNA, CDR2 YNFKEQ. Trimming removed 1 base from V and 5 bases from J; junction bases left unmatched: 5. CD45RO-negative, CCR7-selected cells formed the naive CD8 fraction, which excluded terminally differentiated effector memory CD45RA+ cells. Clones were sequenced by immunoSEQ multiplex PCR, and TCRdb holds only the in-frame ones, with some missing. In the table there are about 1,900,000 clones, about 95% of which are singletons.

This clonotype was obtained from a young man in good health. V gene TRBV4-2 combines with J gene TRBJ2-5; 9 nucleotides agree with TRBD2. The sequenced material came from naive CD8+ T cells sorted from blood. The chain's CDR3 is CASSQGPSGVETQYF. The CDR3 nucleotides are TGTGCCAGCAGCCAAGGTCCTAGCGGGGTTGAGACCCAGTACTTC.